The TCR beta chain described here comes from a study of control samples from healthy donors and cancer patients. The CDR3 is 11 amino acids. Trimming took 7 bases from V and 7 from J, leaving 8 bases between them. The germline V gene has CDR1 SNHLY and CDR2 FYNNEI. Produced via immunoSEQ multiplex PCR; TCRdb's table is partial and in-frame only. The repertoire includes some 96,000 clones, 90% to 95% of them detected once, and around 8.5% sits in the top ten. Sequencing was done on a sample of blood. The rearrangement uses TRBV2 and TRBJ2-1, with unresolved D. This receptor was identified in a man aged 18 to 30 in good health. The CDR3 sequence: CASMIGNEQFF. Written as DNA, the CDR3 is TGTGCCAGCATGATAGGGAATGAGCAGTTCTTC.